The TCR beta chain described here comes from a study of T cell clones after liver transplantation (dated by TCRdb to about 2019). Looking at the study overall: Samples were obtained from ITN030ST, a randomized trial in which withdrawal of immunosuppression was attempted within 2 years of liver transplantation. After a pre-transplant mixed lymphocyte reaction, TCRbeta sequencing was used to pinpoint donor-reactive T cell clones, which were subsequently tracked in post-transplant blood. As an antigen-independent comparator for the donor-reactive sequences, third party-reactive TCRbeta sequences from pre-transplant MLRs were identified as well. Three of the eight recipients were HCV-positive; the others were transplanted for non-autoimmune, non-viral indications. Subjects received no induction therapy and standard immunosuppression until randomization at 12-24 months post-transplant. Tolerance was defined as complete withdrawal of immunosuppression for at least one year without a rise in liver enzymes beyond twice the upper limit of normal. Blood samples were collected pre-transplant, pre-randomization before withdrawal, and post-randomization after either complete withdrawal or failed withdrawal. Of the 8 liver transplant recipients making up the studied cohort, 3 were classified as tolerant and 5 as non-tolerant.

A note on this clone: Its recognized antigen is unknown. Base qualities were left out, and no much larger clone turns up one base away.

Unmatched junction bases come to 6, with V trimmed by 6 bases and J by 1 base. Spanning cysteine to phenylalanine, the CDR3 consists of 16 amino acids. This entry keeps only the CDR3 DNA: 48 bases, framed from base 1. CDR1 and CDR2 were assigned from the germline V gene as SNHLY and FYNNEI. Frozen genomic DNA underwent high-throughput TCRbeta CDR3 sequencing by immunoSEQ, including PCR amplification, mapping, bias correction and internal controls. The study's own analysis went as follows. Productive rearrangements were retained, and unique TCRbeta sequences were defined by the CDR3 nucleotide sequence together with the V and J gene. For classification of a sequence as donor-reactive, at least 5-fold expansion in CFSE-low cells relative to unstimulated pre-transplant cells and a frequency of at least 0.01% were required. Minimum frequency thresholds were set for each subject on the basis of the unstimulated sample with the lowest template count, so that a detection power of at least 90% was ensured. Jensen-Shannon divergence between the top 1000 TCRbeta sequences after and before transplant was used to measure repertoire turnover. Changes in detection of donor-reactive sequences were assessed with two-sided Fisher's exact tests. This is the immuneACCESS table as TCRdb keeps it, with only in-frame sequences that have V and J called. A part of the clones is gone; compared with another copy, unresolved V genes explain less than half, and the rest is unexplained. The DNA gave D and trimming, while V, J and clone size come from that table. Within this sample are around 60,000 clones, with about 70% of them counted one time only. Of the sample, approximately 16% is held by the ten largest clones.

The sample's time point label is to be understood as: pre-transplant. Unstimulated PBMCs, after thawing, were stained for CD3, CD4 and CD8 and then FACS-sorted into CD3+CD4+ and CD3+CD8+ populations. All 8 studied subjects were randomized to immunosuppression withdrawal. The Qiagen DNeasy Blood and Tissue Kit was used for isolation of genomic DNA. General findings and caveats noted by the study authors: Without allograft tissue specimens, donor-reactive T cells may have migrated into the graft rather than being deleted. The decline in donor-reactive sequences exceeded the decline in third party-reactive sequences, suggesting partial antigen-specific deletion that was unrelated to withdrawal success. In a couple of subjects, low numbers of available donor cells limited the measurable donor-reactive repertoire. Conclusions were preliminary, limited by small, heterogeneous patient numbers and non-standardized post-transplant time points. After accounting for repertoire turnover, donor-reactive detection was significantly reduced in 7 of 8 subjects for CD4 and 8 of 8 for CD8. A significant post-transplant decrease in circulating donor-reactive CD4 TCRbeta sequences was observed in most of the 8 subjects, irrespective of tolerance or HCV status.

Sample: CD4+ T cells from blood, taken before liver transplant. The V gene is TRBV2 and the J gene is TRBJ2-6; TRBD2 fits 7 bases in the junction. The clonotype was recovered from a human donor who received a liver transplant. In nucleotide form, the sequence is TGTGCCAGCAGCCGGGGGGAGGAATCTGGGGCCAACGTCCTGACTTTC. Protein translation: CASSRGEESGANVLTF. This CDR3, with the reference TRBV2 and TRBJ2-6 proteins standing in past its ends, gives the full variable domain EPEVTQTPSHQVTQMGQEVILRCVPISNHLYFYWYRQILGQKVEFLVSFYNNEISEKSEIFDDQFSVERPDGSNFTLKIRSTKLEDSAMYFCASSRGEESGANVLTFGAGSRLTVL.